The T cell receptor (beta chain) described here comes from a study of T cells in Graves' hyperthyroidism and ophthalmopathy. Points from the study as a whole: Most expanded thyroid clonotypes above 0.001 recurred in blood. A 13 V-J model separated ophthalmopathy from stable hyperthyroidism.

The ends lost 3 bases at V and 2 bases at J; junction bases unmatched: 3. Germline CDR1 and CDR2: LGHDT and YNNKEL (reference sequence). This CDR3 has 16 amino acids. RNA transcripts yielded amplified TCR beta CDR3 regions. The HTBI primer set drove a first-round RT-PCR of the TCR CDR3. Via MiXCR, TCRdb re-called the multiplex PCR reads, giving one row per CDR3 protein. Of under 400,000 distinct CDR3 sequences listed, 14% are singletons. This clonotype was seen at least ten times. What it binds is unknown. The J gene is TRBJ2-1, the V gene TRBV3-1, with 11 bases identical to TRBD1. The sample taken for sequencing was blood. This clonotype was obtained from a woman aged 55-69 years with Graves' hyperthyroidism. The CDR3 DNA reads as TGTGCCAGCAGCCATCTGGGACAGGGGGCCTACAATGAGCAGTTCTTC. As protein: CASSHLGQGAYNEQFF.